The next 16 T cell receptor beta chains were all read from a single sample in a study of cytomegalovirus exposure and HLA in healthy donors. PCR employed 60 Vbeta and 13 Jbeta primers. Clones were sequenced by immunoSEQ multiplex PCR, and TCRdb holds only the in-frame ones, with some missing. This table has about 160,000 clones, 70% to 85% appearing once. The sample consisted of PBMCs. The receptors here all came from a man in his forties in good health and CMV-seronegative.

To note about this clone: Within the sample, other DNA sequences also encode this same CDR3. This chain joins TRBV28 and TRBJ1-3; D not certain. Trimming removed 5 bases from V and 2 bases from J, with 4 bases in between. Germline assignment: CDR1 MDHEN and CDR2 SYDVKM. The CDR3 contains 12 residues. The CDR3 sequence is CASSITGNTIYF. CDR3 DNA sequence: TGTGCCAGCAGTATAACTGGAAACACCATATATTTT.

This chain links TRBV19 with TRBJ2-7; D may be TRBD1 (5 bases). Trimming stripped 7 bases from V and 2 bases from J, with 15 bases between. This CDR3 contains 14 residues. CDR1 and CDR2 from the germline V gene are LNHDA and SQIVND (reference sequence). CDR3 sequence reads: CASTATDGPYEQYF. CDR3 DNA: TGTGCCAGTACCGCGACAGACGGACCCTACGAGCAGTACTTC.

The chain couples TRBV9 to TRBJ2-7; TRBD1 agrees at 8 bases. Germline assignment: CDR1 SGDLS and CDR2 YYNGEE. The CDR3 runs 14 residues. V shed 2 bases, J shed 1 base, and the junction held 2 bases outside the gene matches. The CDR3 here is CASSVTGASYEQYF. The DNA for the CDR3 is TGTGCCAGCAGCGTGACAGGGGCGTCCTACGAGCAGTACTTC.

This chain links TRBV7-9 with TRBJ1-3; no definite D call. The CDR3 runs 15 residues. The V and J ends lost 5 bases and 0 bases respectively, with 11 bases between them. Per germline, CDR1 SEHNR and CDR2 FQNEAQ (reference sequence). CDR3 amino acids: CASSPDTISGNTIYF. CDR3 sequence (DNA): TGTGCCAGCAGCCCTGACACGATCTCTGGAAACACCATATATTTT.

With regard to this clone: At one of its ends the junction is not consistent with the germline gene, which may arise from a read error. The V and J genes are TRBV7-9 and TRBJ2-7; 8 nucleotides agree with TRBD2. This CDR3 spans 15 amino acids. Germline V gene data show CDR1 as SEHNR and CDR2 as FQNEAQ (reference sequence). The CDR3 DNA sequence: TGTGCCAGCAGCTTAGGGCGCGGGAGGACCTATGAGCAGTACTTC. It is translated as CASSLGRGRTYEQYF. The variable domain in full, with the rest retrieved from reference TRBV7-9 and TRBJ2-7, is DTGVSQNPRHKITKRGQNVTFRCDPISEHNRLYWYRQTLGQGPEFLTYFQNEAQLEKSRLLSDRFSAERPKGSFSTLEIQRTEQGDSAMYLCASSLGRGRTYEQYFGPGTRLTVT.

The V call is TRBV5-1, the J call TRBJ2-5; D might be TRBD2 (5 bases). Germline assignment: CDR1 SGHRS and CDR2 YFSETQ. V was cut by 3 bases and J by 0 bases, with 12 bases left in between. The CDR3 runs to 15 residues. CDR3 amino acids: CASSSGRRYQETQYF. For the CDR3, the DNA is TGCGCCAGCAGCTCTGGACGGAGGTACCAAGAGACCCAGTACTTC.

J is TRBJ2-5 and V is TRBV29-1; the match to TRBD1 covers 7 bases. J gave up 4 bases and V 2 bases, and 4 bases lay outside the gene matches. The CDR3 has 13 amino acids. The germline V gene encodes CDR1 SQVTM and CDR2 ANQGSEA. This CDR3 reads CSVEKTGTETQYF. For the CDR3, the DNA is TGCAGCGTTGAAAAGACAGGGACAGAGACCCAGTACTTC.

As regards this clone: The junction departs from the called germline gene at one end, perhaps through a read error. The chain employs TRBV28 and TRBJ1-2; D unresolved. The CDR3 length is 13 residues. The germline V gene encodes CDR1 MDHEN and CDR2 SYDVKM. The DNA of the CDR3 is TGTGCCACCACTTCCACACCGGACTATGGCTACACCTTT. This codes for CATTSTPDYGYTF.

The genes are TRBV18 and TRBJ1-3; perhaps TRBD1 as D (6 bases). This CDR3 has 17 residues. Per the germline V gene, CDR1 is KGHSH and CDR2 is LQKENI. Trimming removed 3 bases from V and 0 bases from J, with 15 bases in between. CDR3 in amino acids: CASSPTQGHSSGNTIYF. The CDR3 DNA follows: TGTGCCAGCTCACCGACCCAGGGACATTCCTCTGGAAACACCATATATTTT.

The chain carries TRBV6-1 and TRBJ1-5, with a possible D match to TRBD1 (5 bases). Deletions cut 1 base from V and 3 bases from J, with 10 bases between. The CDR3 has 15 amino acids. The germline V gene has CDR1 MNHNS and CDR2 SASEGT. The CDR3 region has the DNA TGTGCCAGCAGTGAAGTGGACATTCACAATCAGCCCCAGCATTTT. Translation gives CASSEVDIHNQPQHF.

The chain joins TRBV11-2 to TRBJ2-1, with TRBD2 matching over 8 bases. J was trimmed by 2 bases and V by 2 bases; bases with no gene match: 8. The germline CDR1 and CDR2 sequences are SGHAT and FQNNGV. This CDR3 spans 17 amino acids. The CDR3, as DNA: TGTGCCAGCAGCTTAAATGTCCTAGCGGGCGCCTACAATGAGCAGTTCTTC. The encoded protein is CASSLNVLAGAYNEQFF.

V is TRBV5-6 and J is TRBJ1-2; 7 bases are a match to TRBD1. The CDR3 is 12 amino acids. The germline gives CDR1 SGHDT, CDR2 YYEEEE. J gave up 8 bases and V 3 bases, and 4 bases lay outside the gene matches. The CDR3 nucleotides are TGTGCCAGCAGCTACGAGGACAGGGGCTACACCTTC. Its translation is CASSYEDRGYTF.

This chain connects TRBV5-4 to TRBJ1-1; 8 bases match TRBD1. Trimming removed 4 bases from V and 4 bases from J; junction bases left unmatched: 9. The germline CDR1 and CDR2 sequences are SGHNT and YYREEE (reference sequence). The CDR3 runs 15 residues. The CDR3 sequence: CASSAKYRGGTEAFF. For the CDR3, the DNA is TGTGCCAGCAGCGCGAAATACAGGGGGGGCACTGAAGCTTTCTTT.

The chain couples TRBV28 to TRBJ2-1; D is perhaps TRBD1 (6 bases). V gave up 7 bases and J gave up 5 bases, with 15 bases separating them. Germline V gene lookup returns CDR1 MDHEN and CDR2 SYDVKM. The CDR3 is 14 amino acids. This CDR3 is CASMRDRYDNEQFF. The CDR3 coding sequence is TGTGCCAGCATGAGAGACAGGTATGACAATGAGCAGTTCTTC.

The chain links TRBV29-1 to TRBJ1-1, with 8 nucleotides matching TRBD1. Looked up from germline, CDR1 is SQVTM and CDR2 is ANQGSEA. This CDR3 spans 13 amino acids. Unmatched junction bases numbered 3, after V lost 6 bases and J lost 0 bases. The CDR3 DNA reads as TGCAGCGTCGGGACAGGACTGAACACTGAAGCTTTCTTT. Amino acids: CSVGTGLNTEAFF.

The J gene is TRBJ2-5, the V gene TRBV6-1; 9 bases match TRBD2. TRBJ2-7 explains the end of the DNA better; the J call may be wrong. The length of the CDR3 is 15 residues. Germline CDR1 reads MNHNS; CDR2 reads SASEGT. In nucleotides, the CDR3 is TGTGCCAGCAGTGAAAGAGGACTAGCGATCTACGAGCAGTACTTC. It codes for CASSERGLAIYEQYF.